These 5 T cell receptor beta chains came from one sample sequenced in a study of tumor-infiltrating lymphocytes in glioblastoma multiforme. TCR beta libraries were built from RNA through three nested multiplex PCR rounds using modified ARM-PCR. TCRdb itself ran the multiplex PCR reads through MiXCR, one entry per CDR3 protein. The data show about 32,000 distinct CDR3 sequences, 60% to 65% seen once. Sample: brain tumor tissue. The receptors originated from a male donor with glioblastoma.

Note on this clonotype: The junction differs from germline at one of its ends, possibly a read error. J is TRBJ1-4 and V is TRBV6-1; 8 bases are a match to TRBD1. Germline CDR1 is MNHNS and CDR2 is SASEGT. CDR3 size: 14 residues. In DNA, the CDR3 is TGTGCCAGGAGTGAGACCTGGACAGGGGAAAAACTGTTTTTT. Amino acid sequence: CARSETWTGEKLFF.

Worth noting for this clonotype: At one boundary the junction diverges from the germline segment, which might be a read error. V gene TRBV6-5 combines with J gene TRBJ2-3; TRBD1 matches at 11 bases. Germline lookup yields CDR1 MNHEY and CDR2 SVGAGI. This CDR3 comprises 16 residues. The CDR3 is CASRMGTGGSTDTQYF. Written as DNA, the CDR3 is TGTGCCAGCAGAATGGGGACAGGGGGTTCCACAGATACGCAGTATTTC.

The chain couples TRBV4-2 to TRBJ2-1; 8 bases line up with TRBD2. The CDR3 runs to 16 residues. Germline V gene lookup returns CDR1 LGHNA and CDR2 YNFKEQ. V shed 0 bases, J shed 13 bases, and the junction held 14 bases outside the gene matches. The CDR3 sequence is CASSQDDGQAGVSQFF. DNA of the CDR3: TGTGCCAGCAGCCAAGACGATGGGCAAGCGGGAGTCAGTCAGTTCTTC.

In regard to this clonotype: A much bigger clone sits one base away, suggesting this may be a read error. The chain's CDR3 is CASSITWDKTDTQHF. Written as DNA, the CDR3 is TGTGCCAGCAGCATTACGTGGGACAAAACAGATACGCAGCATTTT. V and J are TRBV7-8 and TRBJ2-3; tentatively, D is TRBD1 (6 bases). The DNA end is a closer match to TRBJ1-5, so the J assignment may be wrong. Germline V gives CDR1 SGHVS, CDR2 FQNEAQ. This CDR3 spans 15 amino acids.

About this clonotype: Compared with germline, one end of the junction differs, possibly owing to a read error. This chain links TRBV29-1 with TRBJ2-1; 9 bases align to TRBD2. CDR3 length: 15 residues. Looked up from germline, CDR1 is SQVTM and CDR2 is ANQGSEA. The CDR3: CSVMWGLAGLNEQFF. The CDR3, as DNA: TGTAGCGTTATGTGGGGGCTAGCGGGATTGAATGAGCAGTTCTTC.